These T cell receptor beta chains were read from a single sample in a study of cytomegalovirus exposure and HLA in healthy donors. Only in-frame clones appear in the TCRdb table, and some are missing; sequencing was by immunoSEQ multiplex PCR. Of roughly 140,000 clones listed, over 65% were seen once; the top ten hold approximately 1.6%. The sample taken for sequencing was PBMCs. The source is a young woman in good health and CMV-seronegative. Each CDR3 is given with its conserved first and last residue. A D gene is named only where the DNA matches it firmly. For some rows the clone size is stated as once, few or many, or as a class when expanded; others skip it.

TRBV5-1	TRBD1	TRBJ2-1	.	TGCGCCAGCAGCCAGGGGGCGAACAATGAGCAGTTCTTC	CASSQGANNEQFF
TRBV6-5	TRBD1	TRBJ1-1	.	TGTGCCAGCAGTTACTCGATCAGGGGACAGGGTTGTGAAGCTTTCTTT	CASSYSIRGQGCEAFF
TRBV10-3	.	TRBJ2-7	.	TGTGCCATCAGTCTACAGGGTTTGGTCGAGCAGTACTTC	CAISLQGLVEQYF
TRBV19	.	TRBJ2-5	.	TGTGCCAGTAGGCGCCAAGAGACCCAGTACTTC	CASRRQETQYF
TRBV28	TRBD1	TRBJ1-2	few	TGTGCCAGCAGGAGGACAGGGGGAGGCTACACCTTC	CASRRTGGGYTF
TRBV11-2	TRBD1	TRBJ2-2	.	TGTGCCAGCAGCTTAGGAGGGGGCAGGACCGGGGAGCTGTTTTTT	CASSLGGGRTGELFF
TRBV7-9	TRBD2	TRBJ2-5	once	TGTGCCAGCAGCCGCAACTTACTAGCGGTGCAAGAGACCCAGTACTTC	CASSRNLLAVQETQYF
TRBV5-1	TRBD2	TRBJ2-1	.	TGCGCCAGCAGCTTGGCTAGCGGGGGATGGAATGAGCAGTTCTTC	CASSLASGGWNEQFF
TRBV5-1	.	TRBJ1-1	few	TGCGCCAGCAGCTTGGTCGGCAGGGAGGCGAACACTGAAGCTTTCTTT	CASSLVGREANTEAFF
TRBV29-1	TRBD1	TRBJ2-1	.	TGCAGCGCGCGAGTGGGACAGGGACCCGAGGGGCAGTTCTTC	CSARVGQGPEGQFF
TRBV11-2	.	TRBJ2-5	.	TGTGCCAGCAGCTTTGCCGGGGAGACCCAGTACTTC	CASSFAGETQYF
TRBV27	.	TRBJ1-1	.	TGTGCCAGCAGTCTAACAGCTATGCCTATGAACACTGAAGCTTTCTTT	CASSLTAMPMNTEAFF
TRBV18	.	TRBJ1-1	few	TGTGCCAGCTCACCACAAGAGTACACTGAAGCTTTCTTT	CASSPQEYTEAFF
TRBV2	.	TRBJ1-3	.	TGTGCCAGCACGAGGGAGGGTGCTGGAAACACCATATATTTT	CASTREGAGNTIYF
TRBV10-2	TRBD1	TRBJ1-2	once	TGCGTCAGCAGTGACGAGGGGGCGGGTTACTATGGCTACACCTTC	CVSSDEGAGYYGYTF
TRBV29-1	.	TRBJ1-1	.	TGCAGCGGCCAGACGACAGCGAACACTGAAGCTTTCTTT	CSGQTTANTEAFF
TRBV10-3	TRBD2	TRBJ2-3	.	TGTGCCATCAGTGAAAAAGGGTGGGAGGGCTCTACGCAGTATTTT	CAISEKGWEGSTQYF
TRBV5-5	TRBD2	TRBJ2-3	.	TGTGCCAGCAGCTTGCAGCGGGAGCGCTCAGATACGCAGTATTTT	CASSLQRERSDTQYF
TRBV6-6	TRBD1	TRBJ1-2	.	TGTGCCAGCAGTACCTGGGACAGTTCTTCCTTC	CASSTWDSSSF
TRBV18	.	TRBJ2-5	.	TGTGCCAGCCAGATTAGCGTGATTGAGACCCAGTACTTC	CASQISVIETQYF
TRBV27	TRBD1	TRBJ1-1	.	TGTGCCAGCAGTCCCAGGACAGGCACTGAAGCTTTCTTT	CASSPRTGTEAFF
TRBV10-1	TRBD2	TRBJ2-2	.	TGCGCCACTAGCGGGTCCTCGAACACCGGGGAGCTGTTTTTT	CATSGSSNTGELFF
TRBV7-9	.	TRBJ1-2	.	TGTTCCAGCACCCCCCCGGACAGCAACTATGGCTACACCTTC	CSSTPPDSNYGYTF
TRBV6-6	.	TRBJ2-2	medium-sized	TGTGCCAGCAGTGTGACAGGGAACACCGGGGAGCTGTTTTTT	CASSVTGNTGELFF
TRBV7-9	.	TRBJ2-1	.	TGTGCCAGCAGCTTAGAGGTGACTAATGAGCAGTTCTTC	CASSLEVTNEQFF
TRBV28	.	TRBJ1-5	.	TGTGCCAGCAGTTTAGAGGTTGAGAGCTATAGCAATCAGCCCCAGCATTTT	CASSLEVESYSNQPQHF
TRBV7-2	TRBD2	TRBJ2-5	few	TGTGCCAGCAGCTCAGGCCTACTAGCGGGGGGCCCGGAGACCCAGTACTTC	CASSSGLLAGGPETQYF
TRBV5-4	.	TRBJ2-5	.	TGTGCCAGCAGCTTCAGCGGGACAGGAGAGACCCAGTACTTC	CASSFSGTGETQYF
TRBV14	TRBD1	TRBJ2-7	.	TGTGCCAGCAGTCCCCAGGGGGCGTACACCTACGAGCAGTACTTC	CASSPQGAYTYEQYF
TRBV5-4	TRBD1	TRBJ1-4	.	TGTGCCAGCAGCCCCGACAGGGGAGACTATGAAAAACTGTTTTTT	CASSPDRGDYEKLFF
TRBV9	TRBD1	TRBJ2-7	.	TGTGCCAGCAGCGTAGGGACAGGGCGTGAGCAGTACTTC	CASSVGTGREQYF
TRBV5-6	.	TRBJ1-2	few	TGTGCCAGCAGCTCACACGGCCCGACGGGGACCTTC	CASSSHGPTGTF
TRBV11-3	TRBD2	TRBJ2-1	.	TGTGCCAGCAGCCCCCGGGGGGAATACAATGAGCAGTTCTTC	CASSPRGEYNEQFF
TRBV5-4	.	TRBJ1-4	.	TGTGCCAGCAGCTTGGGACTGAACGAAAAACTGTTTTTT	CASSLGLNEKLFF
TRBV7-6	TRBD1	TRBJ2-5	few	TGTGCCAGCAGCTTAGCGGGACAGGGGGCAGGAGAGACCCAGTACTTC	CASSLAGQGAGETQYF
TRBV7-6	.	TRBJ1-3	.	TGTGCCAGCAGCTTGGGGGCAGACTCTGGAAACACCATATATTTT	CASSLGADSGNTIYF
TRBV29-1	.	TRBJ2-2	.	TGCAGCGTTGCTGAACAGCACGGGGAGCTGTTTTTT	CSVAEQHGELFF
TRBV9	.	TRBJ1-1	.	TGTGCCAGCAGCTCATCAACAGGCAACACTGAAGCTTTCTTT	CASSSSTGNTEAFF
TRBV7-2	TRBD2	TRBJ2-3	.	TGTGCCAGCAGCTTAATGCCAGCGGGGGCCTCAGGAGATACGCAGTATTTT	CASSLMPAGASGDTQYF
TRBV6-6	TRBD2	TRBJ2-7	.	TGTGCCAGCAGTTACTCGAGGACTAGCGGGAGAAGCGAGCAGTACTTC	CASSYSRTSGRSEQYF
TRBV5-1	TRBD2	TRBJ2-5	.	TGCGCCAGCAGCAGAGTAGCGGGGGGGCCGGGAGAGACCCAGTACTTC	CASSRVAGGPGETQYF
TRBV5-6	.	TRBJ1-1	.	TGTGCCAGCAGCTCCGTATGGACAGACACCGACACTGAAGCTTTCTTT	CASSSVWTDTDTEAFF
TRBV11-3	.	TRBJ2-5	.	TGTGCCAGCAGCTTGGCAGGGACACAAGAGACCCAGTACTTC	CASSLAGTQETQYF
TRBV27	.	TRBJ2-7	.	TGTGCCAGCAGACCTCAAGGAGGTCCTACGGAGCAGTACTTC	CASRPQGGPTEQYF
TRBV28	TRBD2	TRBJ2-7	.	TGTGCCAGCAGTTTAGGGGGGGACTCTTCAGGCTACGAGCAGTACTTC	CASSLGGDSSGYEQYF
TRBV11-1	TRBD2	TRBJ2-1	.	TGTGCCAGCAGCTTGGGGACTAGTTTTACTAATGAGCAGTTCTTC	CASSLGTSFTNEQFF
TRBV7-8	TRBD2	TRBJ2-3	.	TGTGCCAGCAGCTTAGGATCGCTAGCGGGAGTTACAGATACGCAGTATTTT	CASSLGSLAGVTDTQYF
TRBV6-1	.	TRBJ1-5	.	TGTGCCAGCACTCCCGGAGGGAGTCAGCCCCAGCATTTT	CASTPGGSQPQHF
TRBV6-5	TRBD2	TRBJ2-1	.	TGTGCCGCCAAACTTCCGGGGGGGCTGGAGCAGTTCTTC	CAAKLPGGLEQFF
TRBV19	.	TRBJ2-2	.	TGTGCCAGTAGTATAACCGGGACAACGAACACCGGGGAGCTGTTTTTT	CASSITGTTNTGELFF